This T cell receptor (beta chain) was found in a study of blood T cell repertoires in COVID-19. Trimming removed 5 bases from V and 0 bases from J, with 11 bases in between. The CDR3 totals 14 residues. Germline values: CDR1 MNHEY, CDR2 SVGAGI. Profiled with immunoSEQ multiplex PCR; TCRdb holds only in-frame clones, not every one. This sample yields 250,000 to 350,000 clones, of which around 89% are seen a single time; approximately 13% belongs to the top ten. The specimen sequenced was peripheral blood. The sequence was collected from a woman aged 55 to 70 with acute or convalescent COVID-19. The chain links TRBV6-5 to TRBJ2-7; TRBD2 might be the D (5 bases). The CDR3 here is CASSQSRGSYEQYF. The CDR3 coding sequence is TGTGCCAGCAGTCAGAGCCGGGGCTCCTACGAGCAGTACTTC.